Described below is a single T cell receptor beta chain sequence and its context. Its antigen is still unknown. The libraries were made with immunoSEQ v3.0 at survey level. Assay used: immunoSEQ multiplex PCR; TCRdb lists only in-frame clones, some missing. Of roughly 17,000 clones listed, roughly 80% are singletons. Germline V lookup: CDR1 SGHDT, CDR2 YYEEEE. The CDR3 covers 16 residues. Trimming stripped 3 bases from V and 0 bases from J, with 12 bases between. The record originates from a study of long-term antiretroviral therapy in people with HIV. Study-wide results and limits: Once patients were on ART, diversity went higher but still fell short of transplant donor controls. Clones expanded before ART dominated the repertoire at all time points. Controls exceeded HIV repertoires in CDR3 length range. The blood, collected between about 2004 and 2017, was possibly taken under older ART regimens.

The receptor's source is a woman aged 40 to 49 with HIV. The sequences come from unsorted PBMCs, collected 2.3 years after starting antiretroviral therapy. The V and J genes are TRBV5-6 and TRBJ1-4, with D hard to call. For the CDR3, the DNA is TGTGCCAGCAGCTCCTTGGTCGGGGCAACTAATGAAAAACTGTTTTTT. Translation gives CASSSLVGATNEKLFF.